These T cell receptor beta chains were read from a single sample in a study of identifying expanded T cells in peripheral blood. Assay used: immunoSEQ multiplex PCR; TCRdb lists only in-frame clones, some missing. The sample gives about 97,000 clones, 87% of which show up once; about 15% is in the top ten. Sequenced: blood. The receptors were gathered from a person aged 18 to 70 in good health. The CDR3 runs from the conserved cysteine through the conserved F or W. A D gene is named only where the DNA matches it firmly. Clone size, where shown, is once, few, many, or a class for clones that have expanded.

>NA|NA|TRBV11-2|TRBJ1-2
CASSPSAYGYTF
TGTGCCAGCAGCCCATCAGCCTATGGCTACACCTTC
>few|NA|TRBV7-6|TRBJ2-5
CASSLGGNQETQYF
TGTGCCAGCAGCTTAGGGGGGAACCAAGAGACCCAGTACTTC
>NA|NA|TRBV9|TRBJ2-7
CASSPQVGAARYEQYF
TGTGCCAGCAGCCCCCAAGTTGGAGCGGCAAGATACGAGCAGTACTTC
>NA|TRBD1|TRBV19|TRBJ2-7
CASSPRQGDEQYF
TGTGCCAGTAGTCCCAGACAGGGTGACGAGCAGTACTTC
>NA|NA|TRBV30|TRBJ2-7
CAWSARAVYEQYF
TGTGCCTGGAGTGCGCGGGCAGTCTACGAGCAGTACTTC
>NA|NA|TRBV11-2|TRBJ2-7
CASSLGRGPSEQYF
TGTGCCAGCAGCTTAGGTCGGGGTCCGTCCGAGCAGTACTTC
>NA|TRBD2|TRBV5-1|TRBJ2-1
CASSSQGLAGAPAYNEQFF
TGCGCCAGCAGCTCACAGGGACTAGCGGGGGCCCCGGCCTACAATGAGCAGTTCTTC
>few|NA|TRBV5-4|TRBJ1-1
CASSFSGTQNTEAFF
TGTGCCAGCAGCTTCTCCGGGACTCAGAACACTGAAGCTTTCTTT
>NA|NA|TRBV4-1|TRBJ1-1
CASSPVTVNTEAFF
TGCGCCAGCAGCCCGGTGACGGTGAACACTGAAGCTTTCTTT
>NA|NA|TRBV30|TRBJ1-4
CAWSVLDGSNEKLFF
TGTGCCTGGAGTGTATTGGACGGCTCGAATGAAAAACTGTTTTTT
>once|TRBD2|TRBV4-1|TRBJ2-3
CASSPSPSSGGDSKGTDTQYF
TGCGCCAGCAGCCCATCTCCCTCCAGCGGGGGAGATTCAAAGGGCACAGATACGCAGTATTTT
>once|NA|TRBV6-6|TRBJ1-5
CASSFGLVNQPQHF
TGTGCCAGCAGTTTCGGGTTAGTCAATCAGCCCCAGCATTTT
>NA|NA|TRBV5-5|TRBJ2-7
CASSYPPLGGANEQYF
TGTGCCAGCAGCTACCCCCCCCTAGGGGGGGCAAACGAGCAGTACTTC
>once|TRBD2|TRBV5-1|TRBJ2-5
CASSLYATSGSQETQYF
TGCGCCAGCAGCTTGTATGCGACTAGCGGGTCCCAAGAGACCCAGTACTTC
>NA|TRBD1|TRBV6-1|TRBJ1-2
CASSATGVEGYTF
TGTGCCAGCAGTGCGACAGGGGTTGAGGGCTACACCTTC
>NA|NA|TRBV7-2|TRBJ2-3
CASSPSTPLTQYF
TGTGCCAGCAGCCCCTCGACTCCCCTAACGCAGTATTTT
>once|NA|TRBV20-1|TRBJ1-2
CSAVDYGYTF
TGCAGTGCCGTTGACTATGGCTACACCTTC
>NA|NA|TRBV28|TRBJ1-5
CASSATGFGQPQHF
TGTGCCAGCAGTGCCACAGGGTTTGGTCAGCCCCAGCATTTT
>NA|TRBD1|TRBV6-5|TRBJ1-6
CATKTGFGSPLHF
TGTGCCACCAAGACAGGGTTTGGTTCACCCCTCCACTTT
>NA|NA|TRBV7-9|TRBJ1-1
CASSFGTDSGAFF
TGTGCCAGCAGCTTTGGGACCGACTCGGGAGCTTTCTTT
>NA|NA|TRBV4-1|TRBJ2-7
CASSQDPSRLLRSEQYF
TGCGCCAGCAGCCAAGACCCCTCAAGACTCCTACGGTCCGAGCAGTACTTC
>NA|TRBD1|TRBV5-1|TRBJ2-3
CASSPRTGTVRTDTQYF
TGCGCCAGCAGCCCGAGGACAGGGACGGTTCGCACAGATACGCAGTATTTT
>NA|NA|TRBV5-1|TRBJ2-3
CASSLALDSGSDTQYF
TGCGCCAGCAGCTTGGCCCTGGATTCGGGTTCAGATACGCAGTATTTT
>NA|TRBD2|TRBV5-4|TRBJ2-1
CASRISGGSPYNEQFF
TGTGCCAGCAGGATTAGCGGGGGGAGTCCCTACAATGAGCAGTTCTTC
>NA|NA|TRBV7-7|TRBJ2-3
CASSFGGSKDTQYF
TGTGCCAGCAGCTTCGGGGGCTCGAAGGATACGCAGTATTTT
>NA|NA|TRBV5-4|TRBJ1-2
CASSPKDRPLYGYTF
TGTGCCAGCAGCCCCAAGGACAGACCCCTCTATGGCTACACCTTC
>few|NA|TRBV18|TRBJ2-7
CASSPPERYDGEQYF
TGTGCCAGCTCACCACCGGAGAGATACGATGGCGAGCAGTACTTC
>NA|TRBD2|TRBV4-2|TRBJ2-3
CASSRTVTSGISTDTQYF
TGTGCCAGCAGCCGGACCGTCACTAGCGGGATAAGCACAGATACGCAGTATTTT
>NA|NA|TRBV7-9|TRBJ2-6
CASSFPMGANVLTF
TGTGCCAGCAGCTTCCCGATGGGGGCCAACGTCCTGACTTTC
>NA|NA|TRBV7-2|TRBJ2-1
CASSTQGIHEQFF
TGTGCCAGCAGTACACAGGGAATCCATGAGCAGTTCTTC
>NA|NA|TRBV6-6|TRBJ1-6
CASSSGPEDSPLHF
TGTGCCAGCAGTTCCGGGCCAGAGGATTCACCCCTCCACTTT
>few|NA|TRBV10-3|TRBJ1-3
CAIRTTWNTIYF
TGTGCCATCCGGACGACGTGGAACACCATATATTTT
>NA|TRBD1|TRBV4-3|TRBJ1-3
CASSRVWTGARFDSGNTIYF
TGCGCCAGCAGCCGTGTATGGACAGGGGCGCGTTTCGACTCTGGAAACACCATATATTTT
>NA|NA|TRBV6-5|TRBJ2-3
CANPGRRTDTQYF
TGTGCCAACCCGGGACGGCGCACAGATACGCAGTATTTT
>NA|NA|TRBV7-2|TRBJ1-6
CASSPVTGYNSPLHF
TGTGCCAGCAGCCCCGTAACAGGGTATAATTCACCCCTCCACTTT
>few|NA|TRBV10-1|TRBJ2-1
CASSLTQYGSQFF
TGCGCCAGCAGCCTAACACAGTATGGTTCCCAGTTCTTC
>few|TRBD1|TRBV5-4|TRBJ1-2
CASSLDRGQGYTF
TGTGCCAGCAGCCTAGACAGGGGTCAAGGCTACACCTTC
>NA|NA|TRBV28|TRBJ1-2
CASSLPGRYGYTF
TGTGCCAGCAGTCTTCCGGGACGTTATGGCTACACCTTC
>NA|TRBD1|TRBV5-1|TRBJ2-7
CASSLEGSTGAAGEQYF
TGCGCCAGCAGCTTGGAGGGCTCGACAGGGGCGGCGGGGGAGCAGTACTTC
>NA|TRBD1|TRBV28|TRBJ1-4
CASSFGAGGSEKLFF
TGTGCCAGCAGTTTTGGGGCAGGGGGGAGCGAAAAACTGTTTTTT
>NA|NA|TRBV6-1|TRBJ2-1
CASSERDRVVF
TGTGCCAGCAGTGAACGGGACCGCGTTGTCTTC
>NA|TRBD1|TRBV19|TRBJ1-2
CASSTGQGMRGYTF
TGTGCCAGTAGTACCGGACAGGGGATGAGGGGCTACACCTTC